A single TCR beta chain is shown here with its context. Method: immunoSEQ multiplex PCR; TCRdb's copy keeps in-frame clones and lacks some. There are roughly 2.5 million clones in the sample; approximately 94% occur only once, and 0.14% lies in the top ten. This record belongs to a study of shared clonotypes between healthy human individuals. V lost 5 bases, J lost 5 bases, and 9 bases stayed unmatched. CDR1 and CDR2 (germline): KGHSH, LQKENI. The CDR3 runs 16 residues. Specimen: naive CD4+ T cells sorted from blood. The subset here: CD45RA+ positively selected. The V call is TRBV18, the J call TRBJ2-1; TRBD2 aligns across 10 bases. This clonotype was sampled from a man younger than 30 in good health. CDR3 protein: CASSIWTSGLNNEQFF. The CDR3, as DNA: TGTGCCAGCTCAATCTGGACTAGCGGCTTAAACAATGAGCAGTTCTTC.